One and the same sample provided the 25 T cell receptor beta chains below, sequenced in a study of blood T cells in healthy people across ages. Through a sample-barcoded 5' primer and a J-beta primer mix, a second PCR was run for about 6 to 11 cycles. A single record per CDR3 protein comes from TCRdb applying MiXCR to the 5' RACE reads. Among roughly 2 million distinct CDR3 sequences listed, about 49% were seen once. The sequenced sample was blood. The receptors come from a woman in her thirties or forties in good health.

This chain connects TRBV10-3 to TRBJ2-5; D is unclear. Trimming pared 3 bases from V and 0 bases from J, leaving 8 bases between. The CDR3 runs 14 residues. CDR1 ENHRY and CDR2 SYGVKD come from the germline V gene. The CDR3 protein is CAISDQEYQETQYF. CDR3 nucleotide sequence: TGTGCCATCAGTGACCAGGAATACCAAGAGACCCAGTACTTC.

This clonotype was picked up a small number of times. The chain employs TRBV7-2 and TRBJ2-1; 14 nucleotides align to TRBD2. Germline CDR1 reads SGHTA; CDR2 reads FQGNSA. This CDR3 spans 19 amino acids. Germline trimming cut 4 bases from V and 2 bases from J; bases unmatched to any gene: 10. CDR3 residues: CASSSRRTSGGNPYNEQFF. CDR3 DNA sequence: TGTGCCAGCAGCTCACGACGGACTAGCGGGGGGAATCCCTACAATGAGCAGTTCTTC. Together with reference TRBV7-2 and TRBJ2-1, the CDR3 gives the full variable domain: GAGVSQSPSNKVTEKGKDVELRCDPISGHTALYWYRQSLGQGLEFLIYFQGNSAPDKSGLPSDRFSAERTGGSVSTLTIQRTQQEDSAVYLCASSSRRTSGGNPYNEQFFGPGTRLTVL.

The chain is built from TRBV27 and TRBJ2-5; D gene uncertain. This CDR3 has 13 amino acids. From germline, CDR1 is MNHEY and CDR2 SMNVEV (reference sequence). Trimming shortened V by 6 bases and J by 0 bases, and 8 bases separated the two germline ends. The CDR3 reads CASRAQYQETQYF. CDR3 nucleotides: TGTGCCAGCAGGGCCCAGTACCAAGAGACCCAGTACTTC.

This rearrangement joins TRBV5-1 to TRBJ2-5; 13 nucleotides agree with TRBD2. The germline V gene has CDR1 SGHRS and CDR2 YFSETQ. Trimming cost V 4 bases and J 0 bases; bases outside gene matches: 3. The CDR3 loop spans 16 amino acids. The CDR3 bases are TGCGCCAGCAGCCACACTAGCGGGGGGGACCAAGAGACCCAGTACTTC. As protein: CASSHTSGGDQETQYF.

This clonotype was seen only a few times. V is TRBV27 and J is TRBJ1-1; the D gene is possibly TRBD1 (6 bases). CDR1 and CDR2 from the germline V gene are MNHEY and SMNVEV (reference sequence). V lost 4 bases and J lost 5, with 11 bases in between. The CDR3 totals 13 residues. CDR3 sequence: CASSSPGETEAFF. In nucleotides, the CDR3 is TGTGCCAGCAGTTCCCCAGGGGAGACTGAAGCTTTCTTT.

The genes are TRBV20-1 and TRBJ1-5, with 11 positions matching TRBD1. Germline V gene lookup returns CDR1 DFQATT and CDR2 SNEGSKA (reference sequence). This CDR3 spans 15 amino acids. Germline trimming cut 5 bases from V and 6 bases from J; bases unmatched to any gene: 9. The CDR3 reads CSAAPGQGAGQPQHF. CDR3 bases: TGCAGTGCTGCACCAGGACAGGGGGCCGGTCAGCCCCAGCATTTT.

The chain's CDR3 is CASSKGSGGTEAFF. The CDR3, as DNA: TGTGCCAGCAGTAAGGGTAGTGGGGGCACTGAAGCTTTCTTT. V gene TRBV25-1 combines with J gene TRBJ1-1, with D possibly being TRBD1 (5 bases). Germline CDR1 and CDR2: MGHDK and SYGVNS. Trimming pared 5 bases from V and 4 bases from J, leaving 14 bases between. The CDR3 loop spans 14 amino acids. The full variable domain, rest sourced from reference TRBV25-1 and TRBJ1-1, is EADIYQTPRYLVIGTGKKITLECSQTMGHDKMYWYQQDPGMELHLIHYSYGVNSTEKGDLSSESTVSRIRTEHFPLTLESARPSHTSQYLCASSKGSGGTEAFFGQGTRLTVV.

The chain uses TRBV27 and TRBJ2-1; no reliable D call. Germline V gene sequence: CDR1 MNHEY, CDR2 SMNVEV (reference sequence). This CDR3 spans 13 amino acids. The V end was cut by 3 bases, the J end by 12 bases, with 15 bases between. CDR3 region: CASSFNSPFRQFF. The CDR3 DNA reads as TGTGCCAGCAGTTTCAATAGCCCCTTCCGGCAGTTCTTC.

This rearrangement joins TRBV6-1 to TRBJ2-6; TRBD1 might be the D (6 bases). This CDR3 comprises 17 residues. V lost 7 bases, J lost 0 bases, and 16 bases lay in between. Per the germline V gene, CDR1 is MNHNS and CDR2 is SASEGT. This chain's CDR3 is CASIQPDSLSGANVLTF. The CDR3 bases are TGTGCCAGCATTCAACCGGACAGCCTCTCTGGGGCCAACGTCCTGACTTTC.

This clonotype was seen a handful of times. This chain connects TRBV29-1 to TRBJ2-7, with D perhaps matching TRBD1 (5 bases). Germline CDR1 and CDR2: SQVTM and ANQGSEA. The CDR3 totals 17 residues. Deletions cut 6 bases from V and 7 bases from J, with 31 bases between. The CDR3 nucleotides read TGCAGCGTGGAACAGGTCTGGGGCTCGGGCGTGTCGAGGGAGCAGTACTTC. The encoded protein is CSVEQVWGSGVSREQYF.

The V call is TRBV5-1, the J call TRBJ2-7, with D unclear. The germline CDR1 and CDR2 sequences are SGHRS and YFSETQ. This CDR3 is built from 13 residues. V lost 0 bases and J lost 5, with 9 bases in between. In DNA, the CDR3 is TGCGCCAGCAGCTTGGGGGCCCAGAACGAGCAGTACTTC. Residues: CASSLGAQNEQYF.

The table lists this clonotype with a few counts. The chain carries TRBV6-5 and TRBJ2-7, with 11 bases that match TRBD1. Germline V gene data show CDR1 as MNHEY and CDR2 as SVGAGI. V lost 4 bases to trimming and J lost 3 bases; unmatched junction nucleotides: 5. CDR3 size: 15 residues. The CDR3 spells CASSLGQGGGYEQYF. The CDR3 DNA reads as TGTGCCAGCAGTTTGGGACAGGGGGGAGGCTACGAGCAGTACTTC.

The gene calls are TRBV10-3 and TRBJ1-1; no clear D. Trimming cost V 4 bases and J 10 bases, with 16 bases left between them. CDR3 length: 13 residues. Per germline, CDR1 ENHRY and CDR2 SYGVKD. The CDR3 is CAISAEGNRGAFF. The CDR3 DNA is TGTGCCATCAGTGCCGAGGGTAATCGGGGAGCTTTCTTT.

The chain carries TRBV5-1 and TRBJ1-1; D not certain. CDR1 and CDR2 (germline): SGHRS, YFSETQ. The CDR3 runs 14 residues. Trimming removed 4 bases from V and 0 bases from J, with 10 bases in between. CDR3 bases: TGCGCCAGCAGCGTGGGCTCGATGAACACTGAAGCTTTCTTT. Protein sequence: CASSVGSMNTEAFF. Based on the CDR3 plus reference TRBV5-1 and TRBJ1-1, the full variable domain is KAGVTQTPRYLIKTRGQQVTLSCSPISGHRSVSWYQQTPGQGLQFLFEYFSETQRNKGNFPGRFSGRQFSNSRSEMNVSTLELGDSALYLCASSVGSMNTEAFFGQGTRLTVV.

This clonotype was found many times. CDR3 protein: CASSLAVSNQPQHF. The CDR3 coding sequence is TGTGCCAGCAGCTTAGCAGTAAGCAATCAGCCCCAGCATTTT. This rearrangement joins TRBV7-2 to TRBJ1-5; D gene uncertain. The CDR3 has 14 residues. CDR1 and CDR2 from the germline V gene are SGHTA and FQGNSA. V lost 0 bases to trimming and J lost 1 base, with 4 bases between them.

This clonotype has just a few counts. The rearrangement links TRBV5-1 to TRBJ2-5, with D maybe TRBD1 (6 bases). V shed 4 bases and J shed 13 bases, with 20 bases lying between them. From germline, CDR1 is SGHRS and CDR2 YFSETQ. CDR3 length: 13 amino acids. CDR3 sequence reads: CASSRPGQGGMYF. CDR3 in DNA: TGCGCCAGCAGCCGACCGGGACAAGGGGGAATGTACTTC.

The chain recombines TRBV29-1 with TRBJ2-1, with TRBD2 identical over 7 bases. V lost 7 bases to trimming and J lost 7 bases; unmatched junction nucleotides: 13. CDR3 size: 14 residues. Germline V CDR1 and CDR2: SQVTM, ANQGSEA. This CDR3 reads CSALPGLPLNEQFF. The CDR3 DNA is TGCAGCGCCCTACCGGGACTACCGTTAAATGAGCAGTTCTTC.

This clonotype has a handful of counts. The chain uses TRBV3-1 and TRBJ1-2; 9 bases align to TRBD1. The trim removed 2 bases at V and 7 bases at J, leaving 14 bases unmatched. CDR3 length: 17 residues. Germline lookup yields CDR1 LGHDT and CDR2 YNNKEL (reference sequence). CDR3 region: CASSQPLPGQGISGYTF. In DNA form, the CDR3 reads TGTGCCAGCAGCCAACCTTTGCCGGGACAGGGAATAAGTGGCTACACCTTC.

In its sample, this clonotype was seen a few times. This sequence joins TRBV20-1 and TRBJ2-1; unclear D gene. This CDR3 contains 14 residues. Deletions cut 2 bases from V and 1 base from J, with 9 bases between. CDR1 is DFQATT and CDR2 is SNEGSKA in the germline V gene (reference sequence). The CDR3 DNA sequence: TGCAGTGCTAGATTCCAGTCATCCTACAATGAGCAGTTCTTC. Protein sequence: CSARFQSSYNEQFF.

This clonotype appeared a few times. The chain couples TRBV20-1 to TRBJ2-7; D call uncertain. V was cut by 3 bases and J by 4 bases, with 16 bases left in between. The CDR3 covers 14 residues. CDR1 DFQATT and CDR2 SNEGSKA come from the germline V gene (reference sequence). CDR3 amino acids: CSARMLPLIYEQYF. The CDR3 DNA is TGCAGTGCTAGGATGCTCCCGTTGATTTACGAGCAGTACTTC.

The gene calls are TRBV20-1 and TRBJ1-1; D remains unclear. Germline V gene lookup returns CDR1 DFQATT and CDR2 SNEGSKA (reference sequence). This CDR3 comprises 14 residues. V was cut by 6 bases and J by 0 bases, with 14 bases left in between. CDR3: CSAPRGEMNTEAFF. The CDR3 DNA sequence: TGCAGTGCCCCTCGCGGGGAGATGAACACTGAAGCTTTCTTT.

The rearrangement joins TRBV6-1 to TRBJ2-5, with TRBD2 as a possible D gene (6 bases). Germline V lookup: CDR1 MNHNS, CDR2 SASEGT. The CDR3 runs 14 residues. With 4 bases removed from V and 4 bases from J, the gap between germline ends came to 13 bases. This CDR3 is CASSGGAPRETQYF. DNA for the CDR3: TGTGCCAGCAGTGGCGGGGCCCCAAGAGAGACCCAGTACTTC.

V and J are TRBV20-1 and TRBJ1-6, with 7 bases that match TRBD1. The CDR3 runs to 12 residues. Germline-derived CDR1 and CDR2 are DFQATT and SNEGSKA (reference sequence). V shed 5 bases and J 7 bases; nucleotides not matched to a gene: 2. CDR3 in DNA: TGCAGTGCTTTACAGGGGAATTCACCCCTCCACTTT. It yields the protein CSALQGNSPLHF.

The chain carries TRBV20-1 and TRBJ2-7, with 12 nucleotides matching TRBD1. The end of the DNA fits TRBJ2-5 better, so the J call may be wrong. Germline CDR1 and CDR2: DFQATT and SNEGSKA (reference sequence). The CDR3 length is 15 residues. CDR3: CSARDGTGGWETQYF. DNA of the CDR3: TGCAGTGCTAGAGATGGGACAGGGGGCTGGGAGACCCAGTACTTC.

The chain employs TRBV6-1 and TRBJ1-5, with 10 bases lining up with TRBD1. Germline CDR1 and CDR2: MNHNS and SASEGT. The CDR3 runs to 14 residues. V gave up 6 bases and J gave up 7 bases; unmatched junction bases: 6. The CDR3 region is CASRIGQGGQPQHF. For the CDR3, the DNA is TGTGCCAGCAGAATCGGACAGGGGGGCCAGCCCCAGCATTTT.